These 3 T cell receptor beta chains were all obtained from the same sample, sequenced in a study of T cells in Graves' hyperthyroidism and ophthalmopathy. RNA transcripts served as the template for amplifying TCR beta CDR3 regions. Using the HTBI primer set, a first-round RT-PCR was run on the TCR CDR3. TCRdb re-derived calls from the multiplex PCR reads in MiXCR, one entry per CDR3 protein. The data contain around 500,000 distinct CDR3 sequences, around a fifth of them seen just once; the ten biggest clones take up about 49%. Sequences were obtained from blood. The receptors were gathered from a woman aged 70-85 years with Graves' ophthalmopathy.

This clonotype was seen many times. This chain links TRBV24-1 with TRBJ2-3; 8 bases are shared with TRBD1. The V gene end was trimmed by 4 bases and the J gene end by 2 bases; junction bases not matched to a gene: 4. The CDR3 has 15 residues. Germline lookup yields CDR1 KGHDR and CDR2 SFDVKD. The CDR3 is CATSDHRGNTDTQYF. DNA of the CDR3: TGTGCCACCAGTGACCACAGGGGGAACACAGATACGCAGTATTTT.

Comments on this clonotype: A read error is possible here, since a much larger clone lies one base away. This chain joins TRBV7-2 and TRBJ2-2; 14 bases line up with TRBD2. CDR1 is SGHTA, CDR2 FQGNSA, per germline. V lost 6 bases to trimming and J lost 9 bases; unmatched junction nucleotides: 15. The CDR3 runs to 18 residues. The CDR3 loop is CASSPGLAGDRKAWELFF. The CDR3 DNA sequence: TGTGCCAGCAGTCCGGGACTAGCGGGAGACAGAAAAGCCTGGGAGCTGTTTTTT.

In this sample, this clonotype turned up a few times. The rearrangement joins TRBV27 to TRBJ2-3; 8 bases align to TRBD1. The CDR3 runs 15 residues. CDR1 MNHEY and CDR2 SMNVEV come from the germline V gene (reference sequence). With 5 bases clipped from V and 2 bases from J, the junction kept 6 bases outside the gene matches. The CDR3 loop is CASSLWTGSTDTQYF. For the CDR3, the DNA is TGTGCCAGCAGTCTTTGGACAGGGTCCACAGATACGCAGTATTTT.